The rows below give T cell receptor beta chains drawn from one sample of a study of blood T cell repertoires in COVID-19. Libraries were prepared by immunoSEQ multiplex PCR; TCRdb keeps only in-frame clonotypes and omits some of them. The sample shows under 300,000 clones, 75% to 90% of them seen only once. The sample was peripheral blood. These TCRs come from a woman aged 55-69 years with active or convalescent COVID-19. The CDR3 runs from the conserved cysteine through the conserved F or W. A D gene is named only where the DNA matches it firmly. The size field is filled for only some rows; it gives once, few, many or a size class.

size | D | J | V | CDR3 | DNA
. | . | TRBJ2-2 | TRBV3-1/TRBV3-2 | CASSPPGNTGELFF | TGTGCCAGCAGCCCCCCAGGGAACACCGGGGAGCTGTTTTTT
. | TRBD1 | TRBJ1-2 | TRBV4-1 | CASSQSTGGYGYTF | TGCGCCAGCAGCCAATCCACAGGGGGCTATGGCTACACCTTC
. | . | TRBJ1-5 | TRBV15 | CATSRVQINQPQHF | TGTGCCACCAGCAGAGTACAGATAAATCAGCCCCAGCATTTT
. | . | TRBJ2-7 | TRBV23-1 | CASSHNYEQYF | TGCGCCAGCAGTCATAACTACGAGCAGTACTTC
. | . | TRBJ2-2 | TRBV5-5 | CASSLGTLKTGELFF | TGTGCCAGCAGCTTGGGGACATTAAAAACCGGGGAGCTGTTTTTT
. | . | TRBJ1-1 | TRBV21-1 | CASSLTQTGVETEAFF | TGTGCCAGCAGCCTAACACAGACAGGGGTAGAGACTGAAGCTTTCTTT
. | TRBD2 | TRBJ2-5 | TRBV11-2 | CASSLGLQRGYQETQYF | TGTGCCAGCAGCTTAGGTCTCCAGCGGGGGTACCAAGAGACCCAGTACTTC
. | . | TRBJ2-4 | TRBV4-2 | CASSQALVVAKNIQYF | TGTGCCAGCAGCCAAGCCCTAGTGGTAGCCAAAAACATTCAGTACTTC
. | . | TRBJ1-3 | TRBV10-2 | CATGQGNTIYF | TGCGCCACCGGACAGGGAAACACCATATATTTT
. | . | TRBJ1-1 | TRBV7-8 | CASSSKDSLNTEAFF | TGTGCCAGCAGCTCCAAGGACAGTTTGAACACTGAAGCTTTCTTT
. | TRBD2 | TRBJ2-5 | TRBV5-1 | CASSLGSTSGDAETQYF | TGCGCCAGCAGCCTGGGGTCCACTAGCGGGGACGCGGAGACCCAGTACTTC
. | . | TRBJ1-2 | TRBV6-5 | CASRPGSSYGYTF | TGTGCCAGCAGACCCGGGAGCTCCTATGGCTACACCTTC
. | . | TRBJ1-6 | TRBV6-1 | CASSESRQTYNSPLHF | TGTGCCAGCAGTGAATCGAGACAGACTTATAATTCACCCCTCCACTTT
. | . | TRBJ1-1 | TRBV30 | CAWSVQAYTEAFF | TGTGCCTGGAGTGTACAGGCCTACACTGAAGCTTTCTTT
. | . | TRBJ2-5 | TRBV5-6 | CASSWGRTQETQYF | TGTGCCAGCAGCTGGGGCCGGACCCAAGAGACCCAGTACTTC
. | . | TRBJ2-4 | TRBV5-4 | CASSIRELLLAKNIQYF | TGTGCCAGCAGCATTCGCGAACTCTTACTAGCCAAAAACATTCAGTACTTC
once | . | TRBJ1-6 | TRBV7-2 | CASSLNWDGANSPLHF | TGTGCCAGCAGCTTAAATTGGGATGGGGCTAATTCACCCCTCCACTTT
. | TRBD1 | TRBJ1-3 | TRBV19 | CASTGQGPSGNTIYF | TGTGCCAGTACCGGACAGGGACCCTCTGGAAACACCATATATTTT
. | . | TRBJ2-3 | TRBV3-1/TRBV3-2 | CASSQERTATDTQYF | TGTGCCAGCAGCCAAGAAAGGACAGCGACAGATACGCAGTATTTT
. | . | TRBJ2-2 | TRBV24-1 | CATSDLRDIYAGELFF | TGTGCCACCAGTGATTTACGGGACATTTATGCCGGGGAGCTGTTTTTT
. | TRBD1 | TRBJ1-3 | TRBV5-1 | CASSFEPQGASGNTIYF | TGCGCCAGCAGCTTCGAACCACAGGGGGCATCTGGAAACACCATATATTTT
once | . | TRBJ1-4 | TRBV5-4 | CASSPPRPEKLFF | TGTGCCAGCAGCCCGCCGAGGCCTGAAAAACTGTTTTTT
few | TRBD2 | TRBJ2-5 | TRBV12-3/TRBV12-4 | CASSRLAKETQYF | TGTGCCAGCAGTCGACTAGCCAAAGAGACCCAGTACTTC
. | TRBD1 | TRBJ2-1 | TRBV11-3 | CASSLDRVHEQFF | TGTGCCAGCAGCCTGGACAGGGTCCATGAGCAGTTCTTC
. | TRBD1 | TRBJ1-1 | TRBV25-1 | CASSESGRGRTEAFF | TGTGCCAGCAGTGAATCGGGCAGGGGGCGCACTGAAGCTTTCTTT
. | TRBD1 | TRBJ2-7 | TRBV7-3 | CASSLVGSTGAEQYF | TGTGCCAGCAGCTTAGTAGGGTCGACAGGGGCTGAGCAGTACTTC
. | TRBD1 | TRBJ1-6 | TRBV3-1/TRBV3-2 | CASSRDSYSPLHF | TGTGCCAGCAGTCGGGACAGCTATTCACCCCTCCACTTT
. | TRBD1 | TRBJ2-1 | TRBV3-1/TRBV3-2 | CASSRRTGGLHEQFF | TGTGCCAGCAGCCGGAGGACAGGGGGCCTCCATGAGCAGTTCTTC
. | . | TRBJ1-1 | TRBV5-1 | CASSLATPLTDTEAFF | TGCGCCAGCAGCTTGGCCACCCCTTTAACGGACACTGAAGCTTTCTTT
. | TRBD2 | TRBJ2-7 | TRBV11-2 | CASSKMAGGNLEQYF | TGTGCCAGCAGCAAAATGGCGGGGGGAAACCTAGAGCAGTACTTC
. | . | TRBJ1-5 | TRBV5-6 | CASSSWTEYSNQPQHF | TGTGCCAGCAGCTCTTGGACAGAGTATAGCAATCAGCCCCAGCATTTT
. | . | TRBJ1-4 | TRBV6-5 | CASTQGIPNEKLFF | TGTGCCAGCACGCAGGGCATCCCTAATGAAAAACTGTTTTTT
. | TRBD2 | TRBJ2-2 | TRBV4-1 | CASSQVRTSPGELFF | TGCGCCAGCAGCCAAGTGAGGACTAGCCCCGGGGAGCTGTTTTTT
. | . | TRBJ2-3 | TRBV29-1 | CSVSQGTPDTQYF | TGCAGCGTTTCCCAGGGTACGCCAGATACGCAGTATTTT
. | TRBD2 | TRBJ2-5 | TRBV4-1 | CASRVDYGTSGQETQYF | TGCGCCAGCAGAGTGGATTACGGGACTAGCGGACAAGAGACCCAGTACTTC
. | TRBD2 | TRBJ2-2 | TRBV6-2/TRBV6-3 | CASSRVQGLAGPSYTGELFF | TGTGCCAGCAGCAGAGTCCAAGGACTAGCGGGGCCCTCCTACACCGGGGAGCTGTTTTTT
. | TRBD1 | TRBJ2-1 | TRBV5-1 | CASSDSGRGLNEQFF | TGCGCCAGCAGCGATTCGGGCAGGGGGCTGAATGAGCAGTTCTTC
. | TRBD1 | TRBJ2-5 | TRBV30 | CACLRRGRGETQYF | TGTGCCTGCCTCCGCAGGGGGCGAGGGGAGACCCAGTACTTC
once | . | TRBJ2-1 | TRBV29-1 | CSVEPYSYNEQFF | TGCAGCGTTGAGCCCTACTCCTACAATGAGCAGTTCTTC
. | . | TRBJ1-5 | TRBV3-1/TRBV3-2 | CASSQWGDPEMSNQPQHF | TGTGCCAGCAGCCAATGGGGGGACCCTGAGATGAGCAATCAGCCCCAGCATTTT
. | . | TRBJ2-5 | TRBV9 | CASSVADSQETQYF | TGTGCCAGCAGCGTAGCGGACAGTCAAGAGACCCAGTACTTC
. | . | TRBJ2-3 | TRBV2 | CASSDRFTDTQYF | TGTGCCAGCAGCGACAGGTTCACAGATACGCAGTATTTT
. | TRBD2 | TRBJ2-3 | TRBV5-3 | CARSWGLAASTDTQYF | TGTGCCAGAAGCTGGGGACTAGCGGCTAGCACAGATACGCAGTATTTT
. | TRBD1 | TRBJ1-2 | TRBV14 | CASSLRQGPNYGYTF | TGTGCCAGCAGCTTGCGACAGGGGCCAAACTATGGCTACACCTTC
. | TRBD2 | TRBJ2-5 | TRBV2 | CASSTGGKETQYF | TGTGCCAGCAGCACGGGGGGAAAGGAGACCCAGTACTTC
. | . | TRBJ2-2 | TRBV6-6 | CASSYAGGELFF | TGTGCCAGCAGTTATGCCGGTGGGGAGCTGTTTTTT
. | TRBD2 | TRBJ2-6 | TRBV2 | CASRGGVGSGANVLTF | TGTGCCAGCAGGGGAGGGGTCGGCTCTGGGGCCAACGTCCTGACTTTC
. | TRBD1 | TRBJ1-2 | TRBV19 | CASSTRGRGGYTF | TGTGCCAGTAGTACCAGGGGGCGCGGTGGCTACACCTTC
few | . | TRBJ2-7 | TRBV10-2 | CASSGIGGATYEQYF | TGCGCCAGCAGTGGGATCGGCGGGGCCACCTACGAGCAGTACTTC
. | . | TRBJ1-1 | TRBV7-9 | CASSGGSVEAFF | TGTGCCAGCAGCGGGGGCTCAGTTGAAGCTTTCTTT
. | . | TRBJ2-3 | TRBV4-1 | CASSQTPIVGGITDTQYF | TGCGCCAGCAGCCAAACACCCATCGTGGGAGGAATCACAGATACGCAGTATTTT
. | . | TRBJ1-2 | TRBV2 | CASSGTNGGGYTF | TGTGCCAGCAGCGGGACTAACGGGGGGGGCTACACCTTC
. | . | TRBJ2-5 | TRBV1 | CTSRETQYF | TGCACCAGTAGAGAGACCCAGTACTTC